These T cell receptor beta chains were read from a single sample in a study of identical twins. Using its own MiXCR run on the 5' RACE reads, TCRdb lists one record per CDR3 protein. The sample has fewer than 650,000 distinct CDR3 sequences; roughly 6.6% are singletons. A further study also used this sample, focusing on yellow fever vaccine responses in identical twins.

The sample comprised PBMCs. The source of these receptors is a woman in her late teens or twenties in good health. Both conserved end residues are part of each CDR3.

TRBV5-1	TRBJ2-1	CASSLEGLAGVDEQFF
TRBV5-5	TRBJ1-2	CASSLDWQLNYGYTF
TRBV6-1	TRBJ2-7	CASRTESARQGAYEQYF
TRBV5-1	TRBJ2-3	CASSYYSTQYF
TRBV4-1	TRBJ2-4	CASSQPTADKRNIQYF
TRBV7-8	TRBJ2-5	CASSLGVGGLQETQYF
TRBV20-1	TRBJ2-3	CSAYKPEEDTQYF
TRBV12-3/TRBV12-4	TRBJ2-1	CASSSLEGGSEQFF
TRBV4-1	TRBJ2-1	CASSIERGRGQDEQFF
TRBV2	TRBJ1-4	CASLKREGMDEKLFF
TRBV5-8	TRBJ2-6	CASSLRDTSSGANVLTF
TRBV2	TRBJ2-1	CASPLLAGGYNEQFF
TRBV10-3	TRBJ2-3	CATSGGYTDTQYF
TRBV5-1	TRBJ2-3	CASTMTSGNTDTQYF
TRBV20-1	TRBJ2-7	CSAGGTPYEQYF
TRBV7-2	TRBJ2-1	CASRADRVGHNEQFF
TRBV7-8	TRBJ2-2	CASSLTLAANTGELFF
TRBV6-5	TRBJ2-5	CASSYPGGAGGPPETQYF
TRBV5-1	TRBJ2-2	CASSLPGVTTGELFF
TRBV6-5	TRBJ1-1	CASSYHRGPTEAFF
TRBV24-1	TRBJ2-2	CATGNVQGVTGELFF
TRBV28	TRBJ2-3	CASTYPGLADTDTQYF
TRBV11-2	TRBJ1-2	CASKSRRTGQYGYTF
TRBV6-1	TRBJ2-1	CASSEGGGFYNEQFF
TRBV27	TRBJ1-1	CASSLLHRGNTEAFF
TRBV5-1	TRBJ2-5	CASSLIAGKETQYF
TRBV6-5	TRBJ2-2	CASSYSASSGELFF